One sample yielded the 14 T cell receptor beta chains listed below, sequenced in a study of cytomegalovirus exposure and HLA in healthy donors. Primers: 60 Vbeta forward and 13 Jbeta reverse. Method: immunoSEQ multiplex PCR; TCRdb's copy keeps in-frame clones and lacks some. Here the sample spans roughly 110,000 clones, about 85% being singletons. Sequenced: PBMCs. Every receptor here comes from a man younger than 40 in good health and CMV-seronegative.

This clone turned up a few times. The rearrangement uses TRBV27 and TRBJ1-1, with 10 bases fitting TRBD1. In germline, CDR1 is MNHEY, CDR2 SMNVEV (reference sequence). There are 13 residues in the CDR3. The J segment lost 13 bases and the V segment lost 6 bases, leaving 11 bases of the junction unmatched. DNA for the CDR3: TGTGCCAGCAGACACATGACAGGGGGCAGGGGTTTCTTT. Its translation: CASRHMTGGRGFF.

The chain carries TRBV15 and TRBJ2-4; D perhaps matches TRBD2 (5 bases). The V gene's germline CDR1 is LNHNV and CDR2 YYDKDF (reference sequence). V shed 1 base and J shed 7 bases, with 14 bases lying between them. CDR3 size: 15 residues. The CDR3 region is CATSRGSGDTNIQYF. CDR3 DNA sequence: TGTGCCACCAGCAGAGGGTCCGGGGATACGAACATTCAGTACTTC.

This clone turned up a few times. V is TRBV13 and J is TRBJ2-7; 8 nucleotides line up with TRBD2. With 4 bases clipped from V and 3 bases from J, the junction kept 8 bases outside the gene matches. The CDR3 has 15 residues. Germline V lookup: CDR1 PRHDT, CDR2 FYEKMQ (reference sequence). Written as DNA, the CDR3 is TGTGCCAGCAGCTACAGGCGGGGGGAAAACTACGAGCAGTACTTC. Residues: CASSYRRGENYEQYF.

The gene calls are TRBV6-4 and TRBJ1-4; possibly TRBD1 for D (6 bases). The CDR3 runs to 13 residues. V dropped 6 bases and J dropped 3 bases, with 8 bases sitting between them. Looked up from germline, CDR1 is MRHNA and CDR2 is SNTAGT. CDR3 sequence reads: CASRGGPNEKLFF. The CDR3 bases are TGTGCCAGCAGGGGGGGGCCTAATGAAAAACTGTTTTTT.

The V gene is TRBV29-1, the J gene TRBJ1-2; TRBD1 matches at 8 bases. Losses at the gene ends were 6 bases for V and 7 bases for J; bases not matched to a gene: 7. Germline assignment: CDR1 SQVTM and CDR2 ANQGSEA. The CDR3 is made up of 12 amino acids. CDR3 DNA sequence: TGCAGCGTAGGACAGGGTTGGGCTGGCTACACCTTC. Translating it yields CSVGQGWAGYTF.

This clone was found once. The rearrangement links TRBV10-3 to TRBJ2-7, with D maybe TRBD1 (7 bases). Trimming cost V 3 bases and J 9 bases, with 21 bases left between them. In germline, CDR1 is ENHRY, CDR2 SYGVKD. This CDR3 contains 15 residues. CDR3 nucleotide sequence: TGTGCCATCAGTGACCCAGGACAGGTAAAGGGGGGGCAGTACTTC. Translation gives CAISDPGQVKGGQYF.

The chain combines TRBV9 with TRBJ2-3, with TRBD2 matching over 7 bases. The CDR3 length is 15 residues. Losses at the gene ends were 0 bases for V and 0 bases for J; bases not matched to a gene: 1. Germline V CDR1 and CDR2: SGDLS, YYNGEE. The CDR3 protein is CASSVVSGSTDTQYF. The DNA of the CDR3 is TGTGCCAGCAGCGTAGTTAGCGGGAGCACAGATACGCAGTATTTT.

Turning to this clone: One end of the junction does not line up with germline, which may come from a read error. This chain joins TRBV7-7 and TRBJ2-3, with TRBD1 identical over 8 bases. Germline V gives CDR1 SSHAT, CDR2 FNYEAQ (reference sequence). CDR3 size: 15 residues. This chain's CDR3 is CASSLGQGVTDTQYF. For the CDR3, the DNA is TGTGCTAGCAGCTTAGGACAGGGAGTTACAGATACGCAGTATTTT.

The rearrangement links TRBV6-1 to TRBJ2-3; no reliable D call. V lost 10 bases and J lost 3, with 11 bases in between. The length of the CDR3 is 12 residues. Looked up from germline, CDR1 is MNHNS and CDR2 is SASEGT. The CDR3 region is CATRGSTDTQYF. The CDR3 DNA reads TGTGCCACCCGAGGTTCAACAGATACGCAGTATTTT.

The chain carries TRBV5-1 and TRBJ2-1; 9 bases fit TRBD2. Germline CDR1 reads SGHRS; CDR2 reads YFSETQ. This CDR3 has 15 residues. Trimming took 0 bases from V and 8 from J; bases not matched to a gene: 6. As DNA, the CDR3 is TGCGCCAGCAGCTTGGCTTTAGCGGGAGTGGATGAGCAGTTCTTC. This sequence encodes CASSLALAGVDEQFF.

This clone came up a few times. The rearrangement joins TRBV2 to TRBJ2-3, with 10 nucleotides matching TRBD2. V shed 2 bases, J shed 2 bases, and the junction held 1 base outside the gene matches. This CDR3 comprises 15 residues. The germline gives CDR1 SNHLY, CDR2 FYNNEI. The CDR3 DNA reads TGTGCCAGCAGTGAAAGCGGGAGGGCCACAGATACGCAGTATTTT. Translated: CASSESGRATDTQYF.

About this clone itself: The junction departs from the called germline gene at one end, perhaps through a read error. The chain joins TRBV7-9 to TRBJ1-1; D not resolved. Germline V gives CDR1 SEHNR, CDR2 FQNEAQ (reference sequence). CDR3 length: 12 residues. The CDR3 DNA reads TGTTCCAGCAGCTCTAGCCTCCCCGAAGCTTTCTTT. Translated: CSSSSSLPEAFF.

This rearrangement joins TRBV2 to TRBJ2-7, with TRBD1 as a possible D gene (6 bases). Germline V lookup: CDR1 SNHLY, CDR2 FYNNEI. There are 15 residues in the CDR3. V was shortened by 6 bases and J by 0 bases, with 15 bases between the two germline ends. Here the CDR3 DNA reads TGTGCCAGCAGATTTGCAGGGGAAGACTCCTACGAGCAGTACTTC. Amino acid sequence: CASRFAGEDSYEQYF.

This chain uses TRBV27 with TRBJ2-7; no reliable D call. Deletions cut 3 bases from V and 4 bases from J, with 10 bases between. CDR3 length equals 13 residues. Germline CDR1 MNHEY, CDR2 SMNVEV (reference sequence). The DNA of the CDR3 is TGTGCCAGCAGTTTCGCGGATGGGTACGAGCAGTACTTC. Its protein product is CASSFADGYEQYF.